One sample yielded the 16 T cell receptor beta chains listed below, sequenced in a study of identical twins. MiXCR, run by TCRdb on the 5' RACE reads, gives a single entry per CDR3 protein. Here the sample spans about 700,000 distinct CDR3 sequences, around 6% being singletons. The specimen sequenced was naive T cells sorted from blood. These receptors came from a man in his late teens or twenties in good health.

This clonotype showed up just a few times. V and J are TRBV9 and TRBJ2-1; 15 bases are a match to TRBD2. J gave up 1 base and V 0 bases, and 5 bases lay outside the gene matches. Germline CDR1 is SGDLS and CDR2 is YYNGEE. There are 19 residues in the CDR3. The CDR3 DNA sequence: TGTGCCAGCAGCGTAGATGGACTAGCGGGAGGGGGATCCTACAATGAGCAGTTCTTC. Translation: CASSVDGLAGGGSYNEQFF.

On this clonotype: A read error may be the cause here, since a much bigger clone is one base away. No conserved phenylalanine or tryptophan ends this CDR3, so it is likely a read error. The V and J genes are TRBV5-1 and TRBJ2-7; possibly TRBD2 for D (6 bases). Germline CDR1 SGHRS, CDR2 YFSETQ. This CDR3 spans 16 amino acids. Trimming removed 0 bases at V and 0 bases at J, with 13 bases between. The CDR3 sequence: CASSLGPAGTSYEQYL. CDR3 DNA sequence: TGCGCCAGCAGCTTGGGTCCGGCGGGAACCTCCTACGAGCAGTACCTC.

V usage is TRBV20-1 and J usage is TRBJ2-3; TRBD2 matches at 9 bases. V was pared by 6 bases and J by 4 bases, with 11 bases of the junction left unmatched. CDR1 is DFQATT and CDR2 is SNEGSKA in the germline V gene (reference sequence). The CDR3 is 15 residues long. CDR3 nucleotide sequence: TGCAGTGCCCAAGCCGGGACTAGCAACGCAGATACGCAGTATTTT. Protein product: CSAQAGTSNADTQYF.

CDR3 DNA sequence: TGTGCCAGCAGCCCCCGCTTTGACAGGGGGAACTCCTACGAGCAGTACTTC. Its translation is CASSPRFDRGNSYEQYF. The chain recombines TRBV7-9 with TRBJ2-7; 9 bases align to TRBD1. The J segment lost 0 bases and the V segment lost 5 bases, leaving 11 bases of the junction unmatched. Per the germline V gene, CDR1 is SEHNR and CDR2 is FQNEAQ (reference sequence). The CDR3 extends over 17 amino acids.

This clonotype was recorded at least ten times. This chain links TRBV9 with TRBJ2-7; 7 bases fit TRBD1. V was clipped by 0 bases and J by 2 bases; unmatched bases: 2. The CDR3 extends over 14 amino acids. Germline lookup yields CDR1 SGDLS and CDR2 YYNGEE. CDR3 DNA: TGTGCCAGCAGCGTAGGGACAGGTACCTACGAGCAGTACGTC. This sequence encodes CASSVGTGTYEQYV.

This clonotype was observed many times. This chain joins TRBV20-1 and TRBJ2-1; TRBD1 matches 7 bases. The germline gives CDR1 DFQATT, CDR2 SNEGSKA (reference sequence). This CDR3 spans 17 amino acids. The V segment lost 0 bases and the J segment 5 bases; nucleotides outside the gene matches: 13. CDR3 sequence reads: CSARDLSGRGSDNEQFF. Here the CDR3 DNA reads TGCAGTGCTAGAGATCTTTCGGGCAGGGGGTCCGACAATGAGCAGTTCTTC.

This clonotype was recorded at least ten times. The CDR3 DNA reads TGCAGTGCTAGAGACCGGAGGGGTTACTACGAGCAGTACTTC. It encodes CSARDRRGYYEQYF. J is TRBJ2-7 and V is TRBV20-1, with a possible D match to TRBD2 (6 bases). The CDR3 loop spans 14 amino acids. Trimming left V 0 bases short and J 3 bases short, with 12 bases between. The germline CDR1 and CDR2 sequences are DFQATT and SNEGSKA (reference sequence).

This clonotype was counted ten times or more. The chain recombines TRBV29-1 with TRBJ1-1; TRBD1 agrees at 8 bases. CDR1 SQVTM and CDR2 ANQGSEA come from the germline V gene. The CDR3 sequence is 15 residues long. After removal of 4 bases from V and 6 bases from J, the junction contained 13 bases not matched to a gene. The CDR3 spells CSVGQGTTRGAEAFF. CDR3 sequence (DNA): TGCAGCGTTGGACAGGGGACCACCCGCGGAGCTGAAGCTTTCTTT.

This clonotype was counted a few times. This chain's CDR3 is CASNFHGGAVDTQYF. CDR3 nucleotide sequence: TGTGCCAGCAACTTCCACGGCGGGGCGGTAGATACGCAGTATTTT. The rearrangement uses TRBV27 and TRBJ2-3, with a weak D call TRBD2 (6 bases). CDR3 length equals 15 residues. Per the germline V gene, CDR1 is MNHEY and CDR2 is SMNVEV (reference sequence). Between the trimmed V and J ends, which lost 7 bases and 5 bases, there was a span of 19 bases.

This clonotype showed up many times. The chain's CDR3 is CASSVAGSYEQYV. CDR3 in DNA: TGTGCCAGCAGCGTAGCGGGCTCCTACGAGCAGTACGTC. The chain has TRBV11-2 and TRBJ2-7; 7 nucleotides line up with TRBD2. CDR3 length equals 13 residues. V shed 5 bases and J 0 bases; nucleotides not matched to a gene: 1. The V gene's germline CDR1 is SGHAT and CDR2 FQNNGV.

The J gene is TRBJ2-1, the V gene TRBV29-1, with D possibly matching TRBD1 (6 bases). The CDR3 runs to 12 residues. Trimming shortened V by 7 bases and J by 6 bases, and 13 bases separated the two germline ends. Germline lookup yields CDR1 SQVTM and CDR2 ANQGSEA. For the CDR3, the DNA is TGCAGCGCCCGAATAGGGGGCAATGAGCAGTTCTTC. It is translated as CSARIGGNEQFF.

V is TRBV7-3 and J is TRBJ2-7; 11 bases fit TRBD2. CDR3 length: 15 residues. The V and J ends lost 1 base and 6 bases, in that order; junction bases with no gene match: 5. The germline V gene has CDR1 SGHTA and CDR2 FQGTGA. CDR3 nucleotides: TGTGCCAGCAGCTTAATAGCGGGAGGGCCAGGCGAGCAGTACTTC. Translation: CASSLIAGGPGEQYF.

This clonotype was counted ten times or more. This chain links TRBV6-5 with TRBJ2-7, with D perhaps TRBD2 (6 bases). CDR1 MNHEY and CDR2 SVGAGI come from the germline V gene. V was cut by 0 bases and J by 5 bases, with 17 bases left in between. The CDR3 totals 16 residues. DNA of the CDR3: TGTGCCAGCAGTTACTCGAATCTGCGGGGAGTAAACGAGCAGTACTTC. Translation: CASSYSNLRGVNEQYF.

This clonotype was picked up many times. The chain links TRBV5-1 to TRBJ2-1; TRBD1 might be the D (5 bases). The CDR3 length is 15 residues. V was shortened by 4 bases and J by 5 bases, with 16 bases between the two germline ends. Germline CDR1 is SGHRS and CDR2 is YFSETQ. CDR3 sequence (DNA): TGCGCCAGCAGCACACCCCGGACAAGGAACAATGAGCAGTTCTTC. This translates into CASSTPRTRNNEQFF. Variable domain in full (rest from reference TRBV5-1 and TRBJ2-1): KAGVTQTPRYLIKTRGQQVTLSCSPISGHRSVSWYQQTPGQGLQFLFEYFSETQRNKGNFPGRFSGRQFSNSRSEMNVSTLELGDSALYLCASSTPRTRNNEQFFGPGTRLTVL.

This clonotype was detected a few times. V and J are TRBV19 and TRBJ2-1; D is unresolved. Germline CDR1 LNHDA, CDR2 SQIVND (reference sequence). V lost 1 base to trimming and J lost 7 bases, with 5 bases between them. This CDR3 contains 12 residues. The CDR3 is CASSIVANEQFF. CDR3 nucleotides: TGTGCCAGTAGTATAGTTGCGAATGAGCAGTTCTTC.

This clonotype was counted at least ten times. This chain uses TRBV4-3 with TRBJ2-2, with TRBD2 matching over 8 bases. V was clipped by 0 bases and J by 8 bases; unmatched bases: 14. CDR1 is LGHNA and CDR2 is YSLEER in the germline V gene. The CDR3 loop spans 18 amino acids. CDR3 bases: TGCGCCAGCAGCCAAGATGCAGCGGGAGTCTTAGTATTTGGGGAGCTGTTTTTT. Translation: CASSQDAAGVLVFGELFF.